Presented here are 26 T cell receptor beta chains from one specimen sequenced in a study of cytomegalovirus exposure and HLA in healthy donors. This PCR relied on a set of 60 Vbeta primers and 13 Jbeta primers. Libraries were prepared by immunoSEQ multiplex PCR; TCRdb keeps only in-frame clonotypes and omits some of them. The sample gives roughly 98,000 clones, approximately 80% of which show up once; around 3.6% is in the top ten. The sequencing sample was made of PBMCs. The receptors originated from a middle-aged man in good health and CMV-seronegative.

CDR3 residues: CASSSQGPGEKLFF. Here the CDR3 DNA reads TGCGCCAGCAGCTCACAGGGGCCAGGTGAAAAACTGTTTTTT. The gene calls are TRBV5-1 and TRBJ1-4; TRBD1 matches at 7 bases. There are 14 residues in the CDR3. Germline V gene sequence: CDR1 SGHRS, CDR2 YFSETQ. V trimming: 3 bases; J trimming: 7 bases; junction bases outside the gene matches: 6. Full variable domain (outside the CDR3, taken from reference TRBV5-1 and TRBJ1-4): KAGVTQTPRYLIKTRGQQVTLSCSPISGHRSVSWYQQTPGQGLQFLFEYFSETQRNKGNFPGRFSGRQFSNSRSEMNVSTLELGDSALYLCASSSQGPGEKLFFGSGTQLSVL.

In its sample, this clone was seen a few times. The chain couples TRBV4-1 to TRBJ1-5, with 7 bases lining up with TRBD1. Germline values: CDR1 MGHRA, CDR2 YSYEKL. Trimming removed 3 bases from V and 4 bases from J; junction bases left unmatched: 3. This CDR3 spans 14 amino acids. The CDR3: CASSHNRGNQPQHF. The CDR3 nucleotides are TGCGCCAGCAGCCACAACAGGGGTAATCAGCCCCAGCATTTT.

This chain links TRBV27 with TRBJ2-1, with TRBD2 matching 10 bases. V shed 2 bases, J shed 2 bases, and the junction held 0 bases outside the gene matches. The CDR3 runs 15 residues. Germline V gene lookup returns CDR1 MNHEY and CDR2 SMNVEV (reference sequence). This CDR3 is CASSLLAGAYNEQFF. CDR3 nucleotides: TGTGCCAGCAGTTTACTAGCGGGAGCCTACAATGAGCAGTTCTTC.

The genes are TRBV18 and TRBJ1-5; D may be TRBD1 (5 bases). Germline loops: CDR1 KGHSH, CDR2 LQKENI. This CDR3 is 14 amino acids long. Trimming pared 3 bases from V and 5 bases from J, leaving 11 bases between. This chain's CDR3 is CASSPAAGDQPQHF. The CDR3 DNA reads TGTGCCAGCTCACCCGCCGCGGGGGATCAGCCCCAGCATTTT.

V is TRBV5-6 and J is TRBJ2-1; possibly TRBD1 for D (6 bases). Germline V lookup: CDR1 SGHDT, CDR2 YYEEEE. The CDR3 consists of 14 residues. Trimming cost V 5 bases and J 8 bases, with 17 bases left between them. As DNA, the CDR3 is TGTGCCAGCAGTTCCATGGTGACAGGCCATGAGCAGTTCTTC. Encoded protein: CASSSMVTGHEQFF.

This chain links TRBV27 with TRBJ1-2, with 7 bases aligning to TRBD1. This CDR3 spans 16 amino acids. V shed 6 bases and J 2 bases; nucleotides not matched to a gene: 12. Germline CDR1 is MNHEY and CDR2 is SMNVEV (reference sequence). The CDR3: CASSMGTTQGNYGYTF. In DNA form, the CDR3 reads TGTGCCAGCAGCATGGGAACAACACAGGGGAACTATGGCTACACCTTC.

The chain joins TRBV5-1 to TRBJ1-3; D unclear. Germline loops: CDR1 SGHRS, CDR2 YFSETQ. This CDR3 is 16 amino acids long. V was pared by 0 bases and J by 9 bases, with 19 bases between. Written as DNA, the CDR3 is TGCGCCAGCAGCTTGGCGGGTTGGACTTCGAGAGGCACCATATATTTT. Translated, it gives CASSLAGWTSRGTIYF.

V and J are TRBV2 and TRBJ2-5, with 7 bases that match TRBD2. This CDR3 has 15 residues. After removal of 8 bases from V and 2 bases from J, the junction contained 11 bases not matched to a gene. Germline V CDR1 and CDR2: SNHLY, FYNNEI. The CDR3 DNA sequence: TGTGCCAGCTTCGTCGCTAGCGGACTGCAAGAGACCCAGTACTTC. Residues: CASFVASGLQETQYF. The full variable domain, rest sourced from reference TRBV2 and TRBJ2-5, is EPEVTQTPSHQVTQMGQEVILRCVPISNHLYFYWYRQILGQKVEFLVSFYNNEISEKSEIFDDQFSVERPDGSNFTLKIRSTKLEDSAMYFCASFVASGLQETQYFGPGTRLLVL.

This clone was recorded once. The chain has TRBV29-1 and TRBJ1-5, with 9 bases fitting TRBD1. V was clipped by 6 bases and J by 4 bases; unmatched bases: 7. In germline, CDR1 is SQVTM, CDR2 ANQGSEA. The CDR3 sequence is 14 residues long. This CDR3 reads CSVRGQGRNQPQHF. DNA of the CDR3: TGCAGCGTCCGCGGACAGGGGAGGAATCAGCCCCAGCATTTT.

V usage is TRBV28 and J usage is TRBJ1-1; 7 bases align to TRBD1. Germline V CDR1 and CDR2: MDHEN, SYDVKM. The ends lost 7 bases at V and 2 bases at J; junction bases unmatched: 7. CDR3 length: 14 residues. The CDR3 here is CASKRDRLNTEAFF. CDR3 sequence (DNA): TGTGCCAGCAAAAGGGACAGACTAAACACTGAAGCTTTCTTT.

The chain carries TRBV4-2 and TRBJ2-3; D gene unclear. The CDR3 length is 13 residues. The V gene lost 4 bases and the J gene lost 1 base, with 6 bases spanning the gap. Germline V gives CDR1 LGHNA, CDR2 YNFKEQ. The CDR3, as DNA: TGTGCCAGCAGCCGTCTACGCACAGATACGCAGTATTTT. Protein product: CASSRLRTDTQYF.

The V call is TRBV27, the J call TRBJ1-6, with D possibly matching TRBD1 (6 bases). CDR1 is MNHEY, CDR2 SMNVEV, per germline (reference sequence). V was pared by 3 bases and J by 0 bases, with 9 bases between. The CDR3 has 16 residues. The CDR3 DNA is TGTGCCAGCAGTTTTGGACAGAACTCCTATAATTCACCCCTCCACTTT. Encoded protein: CASSFGQNSYNSPLHF.

This chain links TRBV6-1 with TRBJ1-5; a possible D gene is TRBD1 (6 bases). V was clipped by 4 bases and J by 4 bases, with 11 bases between them. The CDR3 totals 14 residues. Germline CDR1 and CDR2: MNHNS and SASEGT. The CDR3 region has the DNA TGTGCCAGCAGTGGTACAGGGTCGAATCAGCCCCAGCATTTT. As protein: CASSGTGSNQPQHF.

The rearrangement joins TRBV30 to TRBJ2-3, with D tentatively TRBD1 (5 bases). Germline loops: CDR1 GTSNPN, CDR2 SVGIG (reference sequence). With 5 bases removed from V and 5 bases from J, the gap between germline ends came to 17 bases. CDR3 length: 14 amino acids. CDR3 nucleotides: TGTGCCTGGGGGGCGAATATCGGCATAGATACGCAGTATTTT. Translated: CAWGANIGIDTQYF.

The chain is built from TRBV5-1 and TRBJ2-7, with 11 bases matching TRBD1. Germline V gives CDR1 SGHRS, CDR2 YFSETQ. The CDR3 length is 15 residues. Trimming took 2 bases from V and 2 from J; bases not matched to a gene: 3. CDR3 in DNA: TGCGCCAGCAGCTTAGGGACAGGGGGGACCTACGAGCAGTACTTC. This gives the protein CASSLGTGGTYEQYF.

The rearrangement links TRBV29-1 to TRBJ1-1; 8 nucleotides align to TRBD1. CDR3 size: 11 residues. In germline, CDR1 is SQVTM, CDR2 ANQGSEA. Trimming took 8 bases from V and 10 from J; bases not matched to a gene: 9. The CDR3 bases are TGCAGCCTAGGACAGGGCGGTGGAGCTTTCTTT. The encoded protein is CSLGQGGGAFF.

The chain uses TRBV7-9 and TRBJ2-7, with a possible D match to TRBD1 (6 bases). CDR3 length: 16 amino acids. Germline CDR1 SEHNR, CDR2 FQNEAQ (reference sequence). The ends were cut back, 0 bases at V and 5 bases at J, with 17 bases in the middle. The CDR3 here is CASSLAGSGVGNEQYF. The CDR3 DNA follows: TGTGCCAGCAGCTTAGCAGGGTCAGGGGTTGGCAACGAGCAGTACTTC.

The gene calls are TRBV28 and TRBJ1-1; 10 bases map to TRBD1. Trimming cost V 0 bases and J 4 bases; bases outside gene matches: 2. The germline CDR1 and CDR2 sequences are MDHEN and SYDVKM. The length of the CDR3 is 15 residues. CDR3 protein: CASSLWRTGGTEAFF. Here the CDR3 DNA reads TGTGCCAGCAGTTTATGGCGGACAGGGGGCACTGAAGCTTTCTTT.

The V call is TRBV9, the J call TRBJ2-2; D gene ambiguous. V was clipped by 1 base and J by 3 bases, with 10 bases between them. There are 15 residues in the CDR3. Looked up from germline, CDR1 is SGDLS and CDR2 is YYNGEE. CDR3 sequence reads: CASSVQPGDTGELFF. CDR3 coding DNA: TGTGCCAGCAGCGTACAACCTGGAGACACCGGGGAGCTGTTTTTT.

The J gene is TRBJ1-1, the V gene TRBV9; D might be TRBD1 (5 bases). The CDR3 consists of 14 residues. The V end was cut by 2 bases, the J end by 1 base, with 9 bases between. From germline, CDR1 is SGDLS and CDR2 YYNGEE. CDR3 nucleotide sequence: TGTGCCAGCAGCGTCGGACACCAGAACACTGAAGCTTTCTTT. Translated: CASSVGHQNTEAFF.

The chain combines TRBV6-5 with TRBJ1-1; TRBD1 agrees at 7 bases. CDR1 and CDR2 from the germline V gene are MNHEY and SVGAGI. The CDR3 has 15 amino acids. The V gene end was trimmed by 4 bases and the J gene end by 4 bases; junction bases not matched to a gene: 9. The DNA for the CDR3 is TGTGCCAGCAGTTTTAAAAGGGGGCTTGTCACTGAAGCTTTCTTT. Translation: CASSFKRGLVTEAFF.

This sequence joins TRBV14 and TRBJ2-5; D may be TRBD2 (6 bases). The CDR3 totals 14 residues. The germline CDR1 and CDR2 sequences are SGHDN and FVKESK. V was clipped by 2 bases and J by 4 bases, with 11 bases between them. This chain's CDR3 is CASSQSWGGETQYF. CDR3 nucleotide sequence: TGTGCCAGCAGCCAAAGTTGGGGAGGAGAGACCCAGTACTTC.

This clone showed up just a few times. This sequence joins TRBV30 and TRBJ2-5; no firm D call. Germline V gene sequence: CDR1 GTSNPN, CDR2 SVGIG (reference sequence). The CDR3 runs to 13 residues. Deletions cut 0 bases from V and 5 bases from J, with 10 bases between. CDR3 residues: CAWSVHPRETQYF. CDR3 DNA sequence: TGTGCCTGGAGTGTACATCCTAGGGAGACCCAGTACTTC.

The V gene is TRBV5-1, the J gene TRBJ2-3, with 7 nucleotides matching TRBD2. This CDR3 has 16 residues. Per the germline V gene, CDR1 is SGHRS and CDR2 is YFSETQ. V lost 0 bases to trimming and J lost 2 bases; unmatched junction nucleotides: 6. The CDR3 loop is CASSLGASGFTDTQYF. The DNA of the CDR3 is TGCGCCAGCAGCTTGGGTGCTAGCGGATTCACAGATACGCAGTATTTT.

CDR3 residues: CASSPRSGLAGGASTDTQYF. In nucleotides, the CDR3 is TGTGCCAGCTCACCCCGAAGCGGACTTGCGGGGGGTGCTAGCACAGATACGCAGTATTTT. The gene calls are TRBV18 and TRBJ2-3; 8 bases line up with TRBD2. The trim removed 3 bases at V and 0 bases at J, leaving 17 bases unmatched. CDR3 length: 20 residues. Germline-derived CDR1 and CDR2 are KGHSH and LQKENI. Full variable domain (outside the CDR3, taken from reference TRBV18 and TRBJ2-3): NAGVMQNPRHLVRRRGQEARLRCSPMKGHSHVYWYRQLPEEGLKFMVYLQKENIIDESGMPKERFSAEFPKEGPSILRIQQVVRGDSAAYFCASSPRSGLAGGASTDTQYFGPGTRLTVL.

V is TRBV19 and J is TRBJ1-2; D is perhaps TRBD1 (5 bases). The CDR3 contains 14 residues. The germline V gene has CDR1 LNHDA and CDR2 SQIVND (reference sequence). Deletions cut 7 bases from V and 3 bases from J, with 15 bases between. DNA for the CDR3: TGTGCCAGTACCCCCGCCCCCAGGGACTATGGCTACACCTTC. This translates into CASTPAPRDYGYTF.